The 15 T cell receptor beta chains below all came from one sample that was sequenced in a study of T cells in Graves' hyperthyroidism and ophthalmopathy (dated by TCRdb to the late 2010s). The library was made by multiplex PCR. Instrument on record: Illumina HiSeq 2000. Amplification of TCR beta CDR3 regions was carried out from RNA transcripts. A first-round RT-PCR of the TCR CDR3 used the HTBI primer set with the Qiagen OneStep RT-PCR kit. TCRdb redid the processing of the public reads, applying fastp at Q25 and MiXCR, and retained in-frame beta chains. All rows with the same CDR3 protein become a single entry with the most common DNA and genes. The sample has approximately 640,000 distinct CDR3 sequences on record, roughly 17% of them singletons. The ten largest account for 15% to 17% of the sample. Source material: blood. The receptor set was obtained from a man aged 45 to 65 with Graves' hyperthyroidism.

As regards this clonotype: A much larger clone differs by one base, so this may be a read error. The CDR3 region has the DNA TGTGCCAGCAGGGGTTTAGCGGGAGTTTTTAGAGATACGCGGTATTTT. Protein product: CASRGLAGVFRDTRYF. The J gene is TRBJ2-3, the V gene TRBV6-1, with 9 bases matching TRBD2. CDR1 is MNHNS and CDR2 is SASEGT in the germline V gene. This CDR3 spans 16 amino acids.

This clonotype has only a few counts. The chain carries TRBV7-2 and TRBJ1-5, with 8 bases matching TRBD1. The V gene's germline CDR1 is SGHTA and CDR2 FQGNSA. With V trimmed by 3 bases and J by 7 bases, 11 bases remained unmatched. The CDR3 length is 16 residues. The CDR3 protein is CASSLTTRTGHQPQHF. CDR3 DNA: TGTGCCAGCAGCTTGACTACCCGGACAGGGCACCAGCCCCAGCATTTT.

This chain uses TRBV29-1 with TRBJ2-2; 7 bases align to TRBD1. Trimming took 7 bases from V and 5 from J; bases not matched to a gene: 10. The germline V gene encodes CDR1 SQVTM and CDR2 ANQGSEA. The CDR3 has 14 residues. The CDR3 sequence is CSGSRGKRTGELFF. CDR3 bases: TGCAGCGGCTCCAGGGGGAAAAGAACCGGGGAGCTGTTTTTT.

Remarks on this clonotype: A read error is possible here, since a much larger clone lies one base away. This chain uses TRBV5-1 with TRBJ2-3; D uncertain. This CDR3 comprises 12 residues. Germline-derived CDR1 and CDR2 are SGHRS and YFSETQ. Here the CDR3 reads CASSLESDTQCF. The DNA for the CDR3 is TGCGCCAGCAGCTTGGAGTCAGATACGCAGTGTTTT.

This clonotype has just a few counts. The chain has TRBV7-3 and TRBJ2-2; D unclear. The ends were cut back, 5 bases at V and 6 bases at J, with 16 bases in the middle. This CDR3 has 15 amino acids. The germline gives CDR1 SGHTA, CDR2 FQGTGA. The CDR3: CASSEPGPTAGELFF. The CDR3 DNA sequence: TGTGCCAGCAGCGAACCGGGTCCCACGGCCGGGGAGCTGTTTTTT.

This clonotype occurred many times. The genes are TRBV2 and TRBJ2-1, with 10 nucleotides matching TRBD2. The CDR3 loop spans 17 amino acids. Germline V gene sequence: CDR1 SNHLY, CDR2 FYNNEI. The V segment lost 4 bases and the J segment 0 bases; nucleotides outside the gene matches: 6. The CDR3 DNA sequence: TGTGCCAGCAGTGCCCAAACTAGCGGGAACTCCTACAATGAGCAGTTCTTC. Protein sequence: CASSAQTSGNSYNEQFF.

Worth noting for this clonotype: A much larger clone differs from this one at a single base, so this may be a read error. The rearrangement links TRBV14 to TRBJ1-1; D is ambiguous. The V and J ends lost 2 bases and 1 base respectively, with 5 bases between them. The CDR3 extends over 13 amino acids. Germline loops: CDR1 SGHDN, CDR2 FVKESK. The CDR3 reads CASSQQQNTEAFF. The CDR3, as DNA: TGTGCCAGCAGCCAACAGCAGAACACTGAAGCTTTCTTT. The full variable domain, completed using reference TRBV14 and TRBJ1-1, is EAGVTQFPSHSVIEKGQTVTLRCDPISGHDNLYWYRRVMGKEIKFLLHFVKESKQDESGMPNNRFLAERTGGTYSTLKVQPAELEDSGVYFCASSQQQNTEAFFGQGTRLTVV.

This clonotype was seen a few times. The rearrangement links TRBV11-2 to TRBJ1-5, with D possibly being TRBD1 (6 bases). This CDR3 region has 16 residues. The V end was cut by 5 bases, the J end by 0 bases, with 14 bases between. Germline V gene lookup returns CDR1 SGHAT and CDR2 FQNNGV. The CDR3 loop reads CASSPGGGVSNQPQHF. In DNA form, the CDR3 reads TGTGCCAGCAGCCCTGGGGGGGGCGTTAGCAATCAGCCCCAGCATTTT.

This chain uses TRBV4-1 with TRBJ1-4, with D maybe TRBD1 (5 bases). Germline V gene sequence: CDR1 MGHRA, CDR2 YSYEKL. V gave up 4 bases and J gave up 4 bases, with 16 bases separating them. There are 16 residues in the CDR3. The DNA of the CDR3 is TGCGCCAGCAGCCGAGCTCTGGGACGGGATAATGAAAAACTGTTTTTT. Encoded protein: CASSRALGRDNEKLFF.

This clonotype was seen at least ten times. The V and J genes are TRBV28 and TRBJ2-5; TRBD2 matches 9 bases. With 10 bases clipped from V and 5 bases from J, the junction kept 11 bases outside the gene matches. Germline values: CDR1 MDHEN, CDR2 SYDVKM. The CDR3 covers 14 residues. DNA of the CDR3: TGTGCCACTCGAATTAGCGGGAGAGGGGAGACCCAGTACTTC. Translating it yields CATRISGRGETQYF. The variable domain in full, with the rest retrieved from reference TRBV28 and TRBJ2-5, is DVKVTQSSRYLVKRTGEKVFLECVQDMDHENMFWYRQDPGLGLRLIYFSYDVKMKEKGDIPEGYSVSREKKERFSLILESASTNQTSMYLCATRISGRGETQYFGPGTRLLVL.

The chain employs TRBV9 and TRBJ2-2, with D uncertain. The germline gives CDR1 SGDLS, CDR2 YYNGEE. The V gene lost 4 bases and the J gene lost 6 bases, with 7 bases spanning the gap. The CDR3 covers 12 residues. CDR3 DNA: TGTGCCAGCAGCCCTGAACCCGGGGAGCTGTTTTTT. Translated: CASSPEPGELFF. The whole variable domain, remainder taken from reference TRBV9 and TRBJ2-2, is DSGVTQTPKHLITATGQRVTLRCSPRSGDLSVYWYQQSLDQGLQFLIQYYNGEERAKGNILERFSAQQFPDLHSELNLSSLELGDSALYFCASSPEPGELFFGEGSRLTVL.

The V gene is TRBV3-1, the J gene TRBJ1-1; the D is unclear. V dropped 4 bases and J dropped 4 bases, with 10 bases sitting between them. CDR1 is LGHDT, CDR2 YNNKEL, per germline (reference sequence). The CDR3 extends over 13 amino acids. The CDR3 spells CASSRKGSTEAFF. CDR3 nucleotide sequence: TGTGCCAGCAGCCGCAAAGGGAGCACTGAAGCTTTCTTT.

This clonotype has a count of ten or more. The chain links TRBV27 to TRBJ1-2; 7 bases agree with TRBD1. Germline CDR1 reads MNHEY; CDR2 reads SMNVEV (reference sequence). V shed 6 bases, J shed 8 bases, and the junction held 12 bases outside the gene matches. The CDR3 covers 14 residues. This chain's CDR3 is CASSPGGQPRGYTF. In DNA form, the CDR3 reads TGTGCCAGCAGCCCGGGGGGACAGCCTCGGGGCTACACCTTC.

This clonotype was seen ten or more times. This rearrangement joins TRBV6-2 or TRBV6-3 to TRBJ1-2, with 7 bases fitting TRBD1. The CDR3 runs to 17 residues. CDR1 and CDR2 from the germline V gene are MNHEY and SVGEGT. The ends lost 0 bases at V and 4 bases at J; junction bases unmatched: 11. CDR3 residues: CASSYSVTTDRRYGYTF. The CDR3 coding sequence is TGTGCCAGCAGTTACTCGGTTACAACGGACAGGCGCTATGGCTACACCTTC.

There are a few counts of this clonotype. This CDR3 reads CASSLAGRDWETQYF. The CDR3 DNA follows: TGTGCCAGCAGTTTAGCGGGCAGGGACTGGGAGACCCAGTACTTC. V gene TRBV12-3 or TRBV12-4 combines with J gene TRBJ2-5; TRBD2 might be the D (6 bases). The CDR3 is 15 amino acids. V was trimmed by 0 bases and J by 5 bases, leaving 13 bases between them.